Shown below are 20 T cell receptor beta chains from a single sample sequenced in a study of blood T cell repertoires in COVID-19. Data came from immunoSEQ multiplex PCR; TCRdb stores just in-frame clones and leaves some out. The data hold under 200,000 clones, with approximately 85% observed a single time. Sequencing was done on a sample of peripheral blood. These receptors were taken from a woman older than 75 with acute or convalescent COVID-19.

This chain joins TRBV6-1 and TRBJ2-7, with D possibly being TRBD2 (6 bases). The CDR3 length is 13 residues. Trimming left V 2 bases short and J 6 bases short, with 11 bases between. Per germline, CDR1 MNHNS and CDR2 SASEGT. CDR3 residues: CASSEMRGSEQYF. CDR3 nucleotides: TGTGCCAGCAGTGAAATGCGGGGAAGCGAGCAGTACTTC.

This clone was counted once. V and J are TRBV7-9 and TRBJ1-2; D call uncertain. Germline CDR1 is SEHNR and CDR2 is FQNEAQ (reference sequence). The CDR3 has 14 amino acids. V lost 1 base to trimming and J lost 4 bases, with 10 bases between them. CDR3 sequence (DNA): TGTGCCAGCAGCTTAGTTCGCCTGGCCTATGGCTACACCTTC. Translation gives CASSLVRLAYGYTF. Variable domain in full (rest from reference TRBV7-9 and TRBJ1-2): DTGVSQNPRHKITKRGQNVTFRCDPISEHNRLYWYRQTLGQGPEFLTYFQNEAQLEKSRLLSDRFSAERPKGSFSTLEIQRTEQGDSAMYLCASSLVRLAYGYTFGSGTRLTVV.

CDR3 in amino acids: CASSHTGAGQPQHF. CDR3 DNA sequence: TGTGCCAGCAGCCACACAGGGGCGGGACAGCCCCAGCATTTT. The chain links TRBV7-2 to TRBJ1-5; TRBD1 aligns across 7 bases. Germline V gives CDR1 SGHTA, CDR2 FQGNSA. J lost 7 bases, V lost 5 bases, and 8 bases had no gene match. CDR3 size: 14 residues.

This chain uses TRBV19 with TRBJ1-2; D is possibly TRBD1 (6 bases). The CDR3 contains 14 residues. From germline, CDR1 is LNHDA and CDR2 SQIVND (reference sequence). The ends were cut back, 8 bases at V and 7 bases at J, with 20 bases in the middle. The CDR3 loop is CASLHGGGTAGYTF. The CDR3, as DNA: TGTGCCAGTCTCCATGGGGGCGGTACTGCTGGCTACACCTTC.

The chain is built from TRBV19 and TRBJ1-1; D is unclear. V was trimmed by 6 bases and J by 11 bases, leaving 16 bases between them. Germline loops: CDR1 LNHDA, CDR2 SQIVND (reference sequence). CDR3 length equals 12 residues. The CDR3 protein is CASSPGHLRAFF. The CDR3 DNA sequence: TGTGCCAGTAGCCCCGGCCACCTGCGGGCTTTCTTT.

The gene calls are TRBV6-5 and TRBJ1-6; D uncertain. Germline V CDR1 and CDR2: MNHEY, SVGAGI. The V end was cut by 0 bases, the J end by 6 bases, with 9 bases between. This CDR3 has 15 residues. Written as DNA, the CDR3 is TGTGCCAGCAGTTACTCGACCCGGGTTAATTCACCCCTCCACTTT. Its translation is CASSYSTRVNSPLHF.

V gene TRBV7-9 combines with J gene TRBJ2-1; 8 nucleotides match TRBD2. V lost 1 base, J lost 7 bases, and 6 bases stayed unmatched. The germline V gene encodes CDR1 SEHNR and CDR2 FQNEAQ (reference sequence). This CDR3 comprises 15 residues. For the CDR3, the DNA is TGTGCCAGCAGCTTAGGACCGGGAGGGCGGAATGAGCAGTTCTTC. It is translated as CASSLGPGGRNEQFF.

The rearrangement uses TRBV7-9 and TRBJ1-2; D remains ambiguous. The CDR3 spans 14 residues. Germline V gene data show CDR1 as SEHNR and CDR2 as FQNEAQ (reference sequence). Trimming removed 5 bases at V and 4 bases at J, with 14 bases between. The CDR3 protein is CASSPQSRPYGYTF. CDR3 sequence (DNA): TGTGCCAGCAGCCCCCAGTCCAGGCCCTATGGCTACACCTTC.

This clone has only a few counts. The chain uses TRBV5-1 and TRBJ2-7; 9 positions agree with TRBD1. This CDR3 is built from 15 residues. In germline, CDR1 is SGHRS, CDR2 YFSETQ. The V gene end was trimmed by 0 bases and the J gene end by 2 bases; junction bases not matched to a gene: 3. CDR3 amino acids: CASSLEGTGTYEQYF. For the CDR3, the DNA is TGCGCCAGCAGCTTGGAGGGGACAGGGACCTACGAGCAGTACTTC. Using reference TRBV5-1 and TRBJ2-7 for the parts outside the CDR3, the full variable domain is KAGVTQTPRYLIKTRGQQVTLSCSPISGHRSVSWYQQTPGQGLQFLFEYFSETQRNKGNFPGRFSGRQFSNSRSEMNVSTLELGDSALYLCASSLEGTGTYEQYFGPGTRLTVT.

V gene TRBV11-2 combines with J gene TRBJ1-5; D remains unclear. The CDR3 runs to 14 residues. The V gene lost 0 bases and the J gene lost 6 bases, with 9 bases spanning the gap. Germline V lookup: CDR1 SGHAT, CDR2 FQNNGV. This CDR3 is CASSLDLPGQPQHF. The DNA of the CDR3 is TGTGCCAGCAGCTTAGATCTGCCGGGTCAGCCCCAGCATTTT.

This chain's CDR3 is CASSLAGGSQPQHF. The CDR3 coding sequence is TGCGCCAGCAGCTTGGCCGGGGGGTCACAGCCCCAGCATTTT. The rearrangement links TRBV5-1 to TRBJ1-5; a weak D match, TRBD1 (5 bases). Trimming pared 0 bases from V and 7 bases from J, leaving 11 bases between. CDR1 is SGHRS and CDR2 is YFSETQ in the germline V gene. The CDR3 loop spans 14 amino acids.

The chain has TRBV3-1 (or the pseudogene TRBV3-2) and TRBJ1-4; no clear D gene. The CDR3 has 14 residues. Germline loops: CDR1 LGHDT, CDR2 YNNKEL (reference sequence). V was clipped by 4 bases and J by 8 bases, with 14 bases between them. CDR3 sequence: CASSPGSTGEKLFF. The CDR3 DNA is TGTGCCAGCAGCCCCGGGTCAACTGGGGAAAAACTGTTTTTT.

The chain links TRBV5-1 to TRBJ2-6, with D perhaps matching TRBD2 (5 bases). Germline V CDR1 and CDR2: SGHRS, YFSETQ. The CDR3 is made up of 15 amino acids. Between the trimmed V and J ends, which lost 7 bases and 0 bases, there was a span of 11 bases. In nucleotides, the CDR3 is TGCGCCAGCTCGGAGGCGCGCTCTGGGGCCAACGTCCTGACTTTC. Its protein product is CASSEARSGANVLTF.

The chain carries TRBV7-2 and TRBJ2-7, with TRBD1 as a possible D gene (5 bases). The CDR3 covers 13 residues. Germline assignment: CDR1 SGHTA and CDR2 FQGNSA. V was pared by 3 bases and J by 1 base, with 7 bases between. In DNA form, the CDR3 reads TGTGCCAGCAGCTTCGACAGATCCTACGAGCAGTACTTC. This encodes CASSFDRSYEQYF.

The rearrangement joins TRBV10-3 to TRBJ1-1, with 7 bases matching TRBD1. The germline CDR1 and CDR2 sequences are ENHRY and SYGVKD. The length of the CDR3 is 13 residues. V shed 9 bases and J 1 base; nucleotides not matched to a gene: 5. The CDR3 is CAMTGSANTEAFF. CDR3 sequence (DNA): TGTGCCATGACAGGGTCCGCGAACACTGAAGCTTTCTTT.

This chain connects TRBV19 to TRBJ2-1; TRBD2 aligns across 7 bases. This CDR3 has 15 amino acids. V shed 5 bases, J shed 3 bases, and the junction held 7 bases outside the gene matches. Germline CDR1 reads LNHDA; CDR2 reads SQIVND (reference sequence). CDR3 protein: CASSVLLALYNEQFF. CDR3 nucleotide sequence: TGTGCCAGTAGTGTCCTACTAGCGCTCTACAATGAGCAGTTCTTC. The variable domain in full, with the rest retrieved from reference TRBV19 and TRBJ2-1, is DGGITQSPKYLFRKEGQNVTLSCEQNLNHDAMYWYRQDPGQGLRLIYYSQIVNDFQKGDIAEGYSVSREKKESFPLTVTSAQKNPTAFYLCASSVLLALYNEQFFGPGTRLTVL.

The chain couples TRBV4-3 to TRBJ2-1; 11 bases line up with TRBD2. CDR3 length: 20 residues. CDR1 and CDR2 (germline): LGHNA, YSLEER. V lost 0 bases and J lost 4; bases outside the gene matches: 14. Written as DNA, the CDR3 is TGCGCCAGCAGCCAAGATATGGGGACGACTAGCGGGGAACATTACAATGAGCAGTTCTTC. This codes for CASSQDMGTTSGEHYNEQFF.

This rearrangement joins TRBV4-3 to TRBJ1-2; D gene uncertain. CDR3 size: 15 residues. From germline, CDR1 is LGHNA and CDR2 YSLEER. Deletions cut 1 base from V and 0 bases from J, with 9 bases between. For the CDR3, the DNA is TGCGCCAGCAGCCAAGCGTTTAGTCCTAACTATGGCTACACCTTC. The encoded protein is CASSQAFSPNYGYTF.

The CDR3 nucleotides read TGTGCCAGCAGCTCTCGTGCGGGCTCGAACACTGAAGCTTTCTTT. Translated, it gives CASSSRAGSNTEAFF. This chain connects TRBV7-2 to TRBJ1-1; no clear D gene. With 4 bases removed from V and 1 base from J, the gap between germline ends came to 13 bases. Germline CDR1 SGHTA, CDR2 FQGNSA. This CDR3 region has 15 residues.

The chain couples TRBV27 to TRBJ1-1; D is possibly TRBD1 (5 bases). The germline V gene has CDR1 MNHEY and CDR2 SMNVEV (reference sequence). The CDR3 loop spans 15 amino acids. V lost 7 bases and J lost 8, with 23 bases in between. The CDR3 bases are TGTGCCAGCACTCTAAGGGGAGGCCGAATCACCGAAGCTTTCTTT. Translated, it gives CASTLRGGRITEAFF.